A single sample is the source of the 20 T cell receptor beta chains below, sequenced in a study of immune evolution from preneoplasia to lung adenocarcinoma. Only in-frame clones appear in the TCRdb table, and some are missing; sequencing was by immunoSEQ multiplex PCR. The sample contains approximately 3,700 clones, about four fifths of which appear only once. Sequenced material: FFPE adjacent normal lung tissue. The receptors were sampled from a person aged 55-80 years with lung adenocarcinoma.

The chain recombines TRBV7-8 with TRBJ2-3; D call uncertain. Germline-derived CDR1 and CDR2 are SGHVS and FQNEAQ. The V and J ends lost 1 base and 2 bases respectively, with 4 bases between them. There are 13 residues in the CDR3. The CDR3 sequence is CASSLDSTDTQYF. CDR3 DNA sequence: TGTGCCAGCAGCTTAGACTCCACAGATACGCAGTATTTT.

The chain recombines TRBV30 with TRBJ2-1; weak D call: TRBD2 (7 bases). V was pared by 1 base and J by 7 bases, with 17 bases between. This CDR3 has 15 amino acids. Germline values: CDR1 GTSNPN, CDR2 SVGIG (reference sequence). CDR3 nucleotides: TGTGCCTGGAGTGGAGGGGGAGGGCCGATTAATGAGCAGTTCTTC. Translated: CAWSGGGGPINEQFF.

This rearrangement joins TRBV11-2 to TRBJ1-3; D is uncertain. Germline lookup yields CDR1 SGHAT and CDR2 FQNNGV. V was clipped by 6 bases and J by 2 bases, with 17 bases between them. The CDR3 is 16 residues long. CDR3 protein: CASSRTTGMPGNTIYF. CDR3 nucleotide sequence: TGTGCCAGCAGTAGAACGACGGGGATGCCTGGAAACACCATATATTTT.

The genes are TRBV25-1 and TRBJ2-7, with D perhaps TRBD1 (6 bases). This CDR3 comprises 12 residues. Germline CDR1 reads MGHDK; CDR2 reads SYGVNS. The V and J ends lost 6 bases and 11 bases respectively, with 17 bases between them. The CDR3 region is CASSVGTSREYF. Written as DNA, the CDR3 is TGTGCCAGCAGCGTCGGGACATCAAGGGAGTACTTC.

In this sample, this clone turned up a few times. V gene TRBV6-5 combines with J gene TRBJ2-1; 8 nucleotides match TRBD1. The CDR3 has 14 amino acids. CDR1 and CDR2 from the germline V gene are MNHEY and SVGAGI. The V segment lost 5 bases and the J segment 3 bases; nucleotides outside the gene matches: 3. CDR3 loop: CASSRTGFYNEQFF. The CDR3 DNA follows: TGTGCCAGCAGTCGGACAGGGTTCTACAATGAGCAGTTCTTC.

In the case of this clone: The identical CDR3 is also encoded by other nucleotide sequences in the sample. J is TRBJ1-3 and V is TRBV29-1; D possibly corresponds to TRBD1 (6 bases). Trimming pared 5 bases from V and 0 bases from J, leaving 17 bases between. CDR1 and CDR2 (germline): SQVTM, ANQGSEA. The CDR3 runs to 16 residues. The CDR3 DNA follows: TGCAGCGTTACAGGGAGTGCCGCGTTCTCTGGAAACACCATATATTTT. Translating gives CSVTGSAAFSGNTIYF.

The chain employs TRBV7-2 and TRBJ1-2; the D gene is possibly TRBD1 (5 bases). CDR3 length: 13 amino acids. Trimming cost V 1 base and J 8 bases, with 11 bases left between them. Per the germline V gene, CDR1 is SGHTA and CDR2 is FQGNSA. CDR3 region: CASSLDRIDGYTF. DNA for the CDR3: TGTGCCAGCAGCTTAGACAGGATTGACGGCTACACCTTC.

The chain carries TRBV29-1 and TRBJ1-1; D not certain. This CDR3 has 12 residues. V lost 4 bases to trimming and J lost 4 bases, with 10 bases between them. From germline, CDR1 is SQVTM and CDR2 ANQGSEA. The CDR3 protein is CSVGESGTEAFF. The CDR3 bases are TGCAGCGTTGGGGAGAGTGGCACTGAAGCTTTCTTT.

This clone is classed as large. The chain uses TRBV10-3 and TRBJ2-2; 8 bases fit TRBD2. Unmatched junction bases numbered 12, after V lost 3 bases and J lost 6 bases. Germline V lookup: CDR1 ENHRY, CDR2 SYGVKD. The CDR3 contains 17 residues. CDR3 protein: CAISDSGAGVVAGELFF. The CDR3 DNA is TGTGCCATCAGTGACTCAGGAGCGGGAGTGGTGGCCGGGGAGCTGTTTTTT.

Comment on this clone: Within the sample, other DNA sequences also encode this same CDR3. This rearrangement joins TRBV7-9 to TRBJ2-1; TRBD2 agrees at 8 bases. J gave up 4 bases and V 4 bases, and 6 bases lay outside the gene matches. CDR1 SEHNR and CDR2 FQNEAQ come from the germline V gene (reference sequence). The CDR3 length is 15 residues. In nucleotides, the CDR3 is TGTGCCAGCAGCTCAGGAACTAGCGGATACAATGAGCAGTTCTTC. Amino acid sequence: CASSSGTSGYNEQFF. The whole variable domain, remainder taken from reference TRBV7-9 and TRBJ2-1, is DTGVSQNPRHKITKRGQNVTFRCDPISEHNRLYWYRQTLGQGPEFLTYFQNEAQLEKSRLLSDRFSAERPKGSFSTLEIQRTEQGDSAMYLCASSSGTSGYNEQFFGPGTRLTVL.

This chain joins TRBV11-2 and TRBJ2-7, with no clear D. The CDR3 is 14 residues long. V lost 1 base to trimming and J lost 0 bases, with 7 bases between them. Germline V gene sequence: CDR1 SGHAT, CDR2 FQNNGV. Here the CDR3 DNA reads TGTGCCAGCAGCTTAGGCTTGGCCTCCTACGAGCAGTACTTC. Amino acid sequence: CASSLGLASYEQYF.

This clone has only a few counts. CDR3 sequence (DNA): TGTGCCTGGAGTAGGGGAAATGAAGGCTACACCTTC. Its protein product is CAWSRGNEGYTF. The chain uses TRBV30 and TRBJ1-2, with D possibly being TRBD1 (5 bases). V lost 2 bases and J lost 8, with 12 bases in between. Per germline, CDR1 GTSNPN and CDR2 SVGIG (reference sequence). This CDR3 has 12 amino acids.

The CDR3 protein is CASSQDFGINEQFF. The CDR3 DNA is TGCGCCAGCAGCCAAGATTTTGGGATCAATGAGCAGTTCTTC. The V gene is TRBV4-3, the J gene TRBJ2-1; D is ambiguous. Germline values: CDR1 LGHNA, CDR2 YSLEER. Trimming stripped 0 bases from V and 6 bases from J, with 9 bases between. The CDR3 has 14 residues.

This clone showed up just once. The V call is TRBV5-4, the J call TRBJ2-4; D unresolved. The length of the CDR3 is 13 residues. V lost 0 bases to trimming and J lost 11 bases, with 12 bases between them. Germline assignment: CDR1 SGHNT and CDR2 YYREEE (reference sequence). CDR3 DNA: TGTGCCAGCAGCTTGGATGAGAGCCCCCTTCAGTACTTC. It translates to CASSLDESPLQYF.

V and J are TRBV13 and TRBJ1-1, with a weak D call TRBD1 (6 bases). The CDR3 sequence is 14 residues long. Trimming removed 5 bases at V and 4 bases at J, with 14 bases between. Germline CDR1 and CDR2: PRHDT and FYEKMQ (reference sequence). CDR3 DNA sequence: TGTGCCAGCAGCCCAGGACAGTTTAGCACTGAAGCTTTCTTT. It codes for CASSPGQFSTEAFF.

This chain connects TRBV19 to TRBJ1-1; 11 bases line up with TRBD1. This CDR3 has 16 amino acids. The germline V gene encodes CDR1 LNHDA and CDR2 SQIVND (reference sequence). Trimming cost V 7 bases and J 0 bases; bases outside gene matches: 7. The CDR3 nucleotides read TGTGCCAGTAACCGAGGACAGGGGGCTGTGAACACTGAAGCTTTCTTT. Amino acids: CASNRGQGAVNTEAFF.

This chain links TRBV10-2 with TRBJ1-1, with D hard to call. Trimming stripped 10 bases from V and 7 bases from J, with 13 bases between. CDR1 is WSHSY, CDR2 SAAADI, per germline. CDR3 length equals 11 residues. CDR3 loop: CATQGGYEAFF. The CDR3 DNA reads TGCGCCACCCAAGGTGGTTATGAAGCTTTCTTT.

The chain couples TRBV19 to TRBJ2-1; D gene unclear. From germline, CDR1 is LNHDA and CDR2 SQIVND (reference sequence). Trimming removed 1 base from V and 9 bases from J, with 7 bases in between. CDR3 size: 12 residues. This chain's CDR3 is CASSIGGIEQFF. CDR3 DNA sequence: TGTGCCAGTAGTATAGGAGGCATTGAGCAGTTCTTC.

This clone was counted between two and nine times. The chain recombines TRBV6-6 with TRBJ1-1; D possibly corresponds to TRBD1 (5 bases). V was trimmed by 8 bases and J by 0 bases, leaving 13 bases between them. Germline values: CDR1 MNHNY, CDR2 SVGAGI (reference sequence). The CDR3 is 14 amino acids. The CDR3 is CASGTKGMNTEAFF. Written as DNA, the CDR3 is TGTGCCAGCGGGACCAAGGGAATGAACACTGAAGCTTTCTTT.

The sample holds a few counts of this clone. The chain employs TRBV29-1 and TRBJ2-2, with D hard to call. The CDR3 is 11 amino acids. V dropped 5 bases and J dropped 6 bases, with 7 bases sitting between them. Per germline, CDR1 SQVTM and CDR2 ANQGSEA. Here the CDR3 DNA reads TGCAGCGTTCGTGGGGCCGGGGAGCTGTTTTTT. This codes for CSVRGAGELFF.